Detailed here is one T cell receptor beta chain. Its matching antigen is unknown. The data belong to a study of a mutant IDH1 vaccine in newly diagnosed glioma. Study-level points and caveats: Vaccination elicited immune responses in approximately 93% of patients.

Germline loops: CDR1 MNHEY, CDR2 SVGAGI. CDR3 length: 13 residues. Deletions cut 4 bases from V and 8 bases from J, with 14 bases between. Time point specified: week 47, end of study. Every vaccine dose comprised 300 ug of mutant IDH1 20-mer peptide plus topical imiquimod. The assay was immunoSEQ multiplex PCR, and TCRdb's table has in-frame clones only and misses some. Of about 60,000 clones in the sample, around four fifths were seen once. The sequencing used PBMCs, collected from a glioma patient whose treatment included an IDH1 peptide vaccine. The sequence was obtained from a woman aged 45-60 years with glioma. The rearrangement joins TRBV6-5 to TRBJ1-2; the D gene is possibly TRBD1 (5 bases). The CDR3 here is CASSSGGGRGYTF. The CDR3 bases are TGTGCCAGCAGTTCCGGGGGAGGAAGGGGCTACACCTTC.